These 17 T cell receptor beta chains share one sample of origin, sequenced in a study of radiation and T cells in renal cell carcinoma. Time point in this sample: baseline pretreatment blood. Treatment in this sample: 15 Gy SBRT to primary tumor, nephrectomy 4 weeks later. TCRdb's copy holds only in-frame clones and misses some; the assay was immunoSEQ multiplex PCR. The sample yields about 130,000 clones, nearly 90% seen once. The sequenced sample was blood, obtained from a patient whose treatment included radiotherapy and nephrectomy. These receptors were collected from a woman aged 45-59 years with renal cell carcinoma.

This chain uses TRBV9 with TRBJ2-5; 8 bases map to TRBD1. Trimming removed 0 bases from V and 3 bases from J; junction bases left unmatched: 1. CDR3 length: 14 residues. Germline V CDR1 and CDR2: SGDLS, YYNGEE. The CDR3 DNA reads as TGTGCCAGCAGCGTAGGACAGGGGAAAGAGACCCAGTACTTC. Amino acids: CASSVGQGKETQYF. Variable domain in full (rest from reference TRBV9 and TRBJ2-5): DSGVTQTPKHLITATGQRVTLRCSPRSGDLSVYWYQQSLDQGLQFLIQYYNGEERAKGNILERFSAQQFPDLHSELNLSSLELGDSALYFCASSVGQGKETQYFGPGTRLLVL.

The chain links TRBV7-2 to TRBJ1-1; 11 nucleotides agree with TRBD1. Trimming cost V 4 bases and J 10 bases; bases outside gene matches: 5. Germline V lookup: CDR1 SGHTA, CDR2 FQGNSA. The CDR3 sequence is 13 residues long. In nucleotides, the CDR3 is TGTGCCAGCAGCTCCCTTGGGACAGGGGGAGCTTTCTTT. Its translation: CASSSLGTGGAFF.

This rearrangement joins TRBV19 to TRBJ1-3; D ambiguous. V lost 1 base, J lost 2 bases, and 6 bases lay in between. Germline CDR1 is LNHDA and CDR2 is SQIVND (reference sequence). The CDR3 is 14 amino acids. CDR3 DNA sequence: TGTGCCAGTAGTATAGGATGGACTGGAAACACCATATATTTT. Residues: CASSIGWTGNTIYF.

A single count supports this clone. J is TRBJ1-1 and V is TRBV7-2; TRBD1 aligns across 7 bases. Germline CDR1 and CDR2: SGHTA and FQGNSA. This CDR3 comprises 14 residues. J lost 1 base, V lost 10 bases, and 9 bases had no gene match. CDR3 region: CATRADRSNTEAFF. In nucleotides, the CDR3 is TGTGCCACGAGGGCGGACAGGTCGAACACTGAAGCTTTCTTT.

This clone was picked up a small number of times. V is TRBV30 and J is TRBJ1-4, with TRBD1 matching over 11 bases. V gave up 6 bases and J gave up 7 bases; unmatched junction bases: 7. The germline V gene has CDR1 GTSNPN and CDR2 SVGIG (reference sequence). There are 14 residues in the CDR3. This CDR3 is CACNAGTGGEKLFF. CDR3 DNA sequence: TGTGCCTGTAACGCGGGGACAGGGGGTGAAAAACTGTTTTTT.

This clone was recorded a few times. The chain carries TRBV9 and TRBJ1-2; the match to TRBD1 covers 8 bases. The CDR3 length is 14 residues. The ends lost 4 bases at V and 3 bases at J; junction bases unmatched: 5. The germline CDR1 and CDR2 sequences are SGDLS and YYNGEE. This CDR3 reads CASSMTGVDYGYTF. The CDR3 nucleotides are TGTGCCAGCAGCATGACAGGGGTTGACTATGGCTACACCTTC.

For the CDR3, the DNA is TGTGCCAGTAGTATCCCCCCTGGCAAGGCGGACTATGGCTACACCTTC. The encoded protein is CASSIPPGKADYGYTF. V usage is TRBV19 and J usage is TRBJ1-2; D gene uncertain. Germline values: CDR1 LNHDA, CDR2 SQIVND (reference sequence). V was trimmed by 3 bases and J by 3 bases, leaving 17 bases between them. The CDR3 runs 16 residues.

This clone was counted a few times. The chain carries TRBV6-6 and TRBJ1-1; D may be TRBD1 (5 bases). The germline V gene encodes CDR1 MNHNY and CDR2 SVGAGI (reference sequence). V was cut by 6 bases and J by 1 base, with 9 bases left in between. The CDR3 spans 13 residues. CDR3 bases: TGTGCCAGCAGCCTAACAGGGAACACTGAAGCTTTCTTT. Its translation is CASSLTGNTEAFF.

This clone has only a few counts. The J gene is TRBJ1-1, the V gene TRBV29-1; unclear D gene. Trimming took 6 bases from V and 2 from J, leaving 7 bases between them. Germline CDR1 is SQVTM and CDR2 is ANQGSEA. The CDR3 runs 11 residues. Here the CDR3 DNA reads TGCAGCGTCGCCCTCAACACTGAAGCTTTCTTT. Its protein product is CSVALNTEAFF. The full variable domain, rest sourced from reference TRBV29-1 and TRBJ1-1, is SAVISQKPSRDICQRGTSLTIQCQVDSQVTMMFWYRQQPGQSLTLIATANQGSEATYESGFVIDKFPISRPNLTFSTLTVSNMSPEDSSIYLCSVALNTEAFFGQGTRLTVV.

The chain uses TRBV6-6 and TRBJ1-2; 8 bases are a match to TRBD1. The CDR3 contains 13 residues. Germline V gene sequence: CDR1 MNHNY, CDR2 SVGAGI (reference sequence). J lost 9 bases, V lost 5 bases, and 8 bases had no gene match. CDR3 nucleotide sequence: TGTGCCAGCAGTACCCAAGGACAGGGAAGCTACACCTTC. Encoded protein: CASSTQGQGSYTF.

The chain links TRBV7-2 to TRBJ1-6, with D unclear. Germline V lookup: CDR1 SGHTA, CDR2 FQGNSA. V was trimmed by 0 bases and J by 10 bases, leaving 7 bases between them. The CDR3 runs 13 residues. In DNA form, the CDR3 reads TGTGCCAGCAGCTTAGCTGGATCGTCACCCCTCCACTTT. Protein sequence: CASSLAGSSPLHF. The full variable domain, its missing parts supplied by reference TRBV7-2 and TRBJ1-6, is GAGVSQSPSNKVTEKGKDVELRCDPISGHTALYWYRQSLGQGLEFLIYFQGNSAPDKSGLPSDRFSAERTGGSVSTLTIQRTQQEDSAVYLCASSLAGSSPLHFGNGTRLTVT.

This chain connects TRBV23-1 to TRBJ1-2; possibly TRBD1 for D (5 bases). TRBV23-1 is placed among ORFs of uncertain function. The CDR3 is 20 amino acids. With 1 base removed from V and 0 bases from J, the gap between germline ends came to 24 bases. The CDR3: CASSQFSIPRGEAANYGYTF. The CDR3 nucleotides read TGCGCCAGCAGTCAATTCTCTATTCCGAGGGGAGAAGCGGCTAACTATGGCTACACCTTC.

The chain recombines TRBV5-7 with TRBJ1-5; a weak D match, TRBD1 (5 bases). TRBV5-7 is an ORF; its function is uncertain. The CDR3 length is 18 residues. Trimming left V 4 bases short and J 6 bases short, with 26 bases between. The CDR3 DNA sequence: TGTGCCAGCAGCGTTCGGGTGAGTCGGCAGGGAAGTGGTCAGCCCCAGCATTTT. It codes for CASSVRVSRQGSGQPQHF.

This chain links TRBV11-3 with TRBJ1-3, with TRBD1 as a possible D gene (6 bases). Germline loops: CDR1 SGHNT, CDR2 YENEEA. CDR3 length: 13 residues. Trimming cost V 3 bases and J 4 bases, with 7 bases left between them. CDR3 bases: TGTGCCAGCAGCTTGGGACAAGGAAACACCATATATTTT. Residues: CASSLGQGNTIYF.

The J gene is TRBJ2-3, the V gene TRBV11-2; 7 nucleotides agree with TRBD1. Trimming cost V 1 base and J 2 bases; bases outside gene matches: 3. CDR1 and CDR2 (germline): SGHAT, FQNNGV. The CDR3 length is 15 residues. CDR3 sequence (DNA): TGTGCCAGCAGCTTAGCAGGGGGAGACACAGATACGCAGTATTTT. It codes for CASSLAGGDTDTQYF.

V usage is TRBV19 and J usage is TRBJ1-5; D may be TRBD1 (5 bases). CDR1 and CDR2 from the germline V gene are LNHDA and SQIVND (reference sequence). The V end was cut by 7 bases, the J end by 0 bases, with 19 bases between. The CDR3 length is 17 residues. CDR3 sequence: CASNLRGGTVSNQPQHF. For the CDR3, the DNA is TGTGCCAGTAATCTCCGCGGGGGGACGGTTAGCAATCAGCCCCAGCATTTT.

The chain joins TRBV6-5 to TRBJ2-7, with D perhaps matching TRBD2 (5 bases). The V gene lost 10 bases and the J gene lost 4 bases, with 14 bases spanning the gap. The germline V gene has CDR1 MNHEY and CDR2 SVGAGI. This CDR3 comprises 12 residues. The CDR3 sequence: CATGPEGYEQYF. DNA for the CDR3: TGTGCCACGGGCCCCGAGGGTTACGAGCAGTACTTC.